These 29 T cell receptor beta chains were all obtained from the same sample, sequenced in a study of CD8+ T cells in alopecia areata. This sample's treatment: oral pan-JAK inhibitor, 5-10 mg twice daily. cDNA serving as the sequencing template came from extracted, reverse transcribed RNA. Some clones are missing from TCRdb's copy, which holds only in-frame ones; the method was immunoSEQ multiplex PCR. The repertoire holds 110,000 or so clones, with 45% to 65% as singletons. The specimen was CD4+ T cells sorted from blood, collected at week 24, from a patient treated with tofacitinib. The receptors derive from a human donor with alopecia areata.

The V call is TRBV6-5, the J call TRBJ1-6, with 7 bases aligning to TRBD1. Trimming cost V 4 bases and J 3 bases; bases outside gene matches: 6. This CDR3 spans 16 amino acids. The germline gives CDR1 MNHEY, CDR2 SVGAGI. The CDR3 loop is CASSSTGTVYNSPLHF. As DNA, the CDR3 is TGTGCCAGCAGTTCCACCGGGACAGTCTATAATTCACCCCTCCACTTT.

This clone was recorded a few times. The chain carries TRBV4-3 and TRBJ1-3; D might be TRBD1 (5 bases). This CDR3 is 15 amino acids long. Germline loops: CDR1 LGHNA, CDR2 YSLEER. Between the trimmed V and J ends, which lost 5 bases and 2 bases, there was a span of 13 bases. The CDR3: CASSSAGGAGNTIYF. CDR3 nucleotides: TGCGCCAGCAGCTCCGCGGGGGGGGCTGGAAACACCATATATTTT.

This rearrangement joins TRBV29-1 to TRBJ2-1; 9 nucleotides align to TRBD2. The CDR3 extends over 13 amino acids. The V gene end was trimmed by 3 bases and the J gene end by 12 bases; junction bases not matched to a gene: 9. Looked up from germline, CDR1 is SQVTM and CDR2 is ANQGSEA. The CDR3 region is CSVEARGGPGQFF. The CDR3 coding sequence is TGCAGCGTTGAGGCGCGGGGGGGACCGGGGCAGTTCTTC.

The chain is built from TRBV5-1 and TRBJ1-2; no definite D call. CDR1 is SGHRS, CDR2 YFSETQ, per germline. Trimming removed 0 bases from V and 7 bases from J, with 10 bases in between. The CDR3 is 13 residues long. The CDR3: CASSLESDGGYTF. CDR3 DNA: TGCGCCAGCAGCTTGGAAAGCGACGGTGGCTACACCTTC. Using reference TRBV5-1 and TRBJ1-2 for the parts outside the CDR3, the full variable domain is KAGVTQTPRYLIKTRGQQVTLSCSPISGHRSVSWYQQTPGQGLQFLFEYFSETQRNKGNFPGRFSGRQFSNSRSEMNVSTLELGDSALYLCASSLESDGGYTFGSGTRLTVV.

The chain employs TRBV4-2 and TRBJ2-6, with TRBD1 identical over 9 bases. This CDR3 region has 17 residues. Germline trimming cut 4 bases from V and 0 bases from J; bases unmatched to any gene: 4. In germline, CDR1 is LGHNA, CDR2 YNFKEQ. The DNA of the CDR3 is TGTGCCAGCAGCCTGGGACAGGGAGACTCTGGGGCCAACGTCCTGACTTTC. Its protein is CASSLGQGDSGANVLTF.

This rearrangement joins TRBV30 to TRBJ2-7, with 8 positions matching TRBD1. CDR3 length: 12 residues. V lost 0 bases to trimming and J lost 6 bases; unmatched junction nucleotides: 1. Germline V lookup: CDR1 GTSNPN, CDR2 SVGIG (reference sequence). The CDR3 DNA sequence: TGTGCCTGGAGTGTAGACAGGGGCGAGCAGTACTTC. Residues: CAWSVDRGEQYF. The whole variable domain, filled in from reference TRBV30 and TRBJ2-7, reads SQTIHQWPATLVQPVGSPLSLECTVEGTSNPNLYWYRQAAGRGLQLLFYSVGIGQISSEVPQNLSASRPQDRQFILSSKKLLLSDSGFYLCAWSVDRGEQYFGPGTRLTVT.

The gene calls are TRBV30 and TRBJ2-2; D may be TRBD1 or TRBD2 (6 bases each). The CDR3 is 17 residues long. The ends were cut back, 1 base at V and 1 base at J, with 16 bases in the middle. CDR1 is GTSNPN and CDR2 is SVGIG in the germline V gene (reference sequence). In DNA, the CDR3 is TGTGCCTGGAGTGAGGCCGGGGGCGGGATGAACACCGGGGAGCTGTTTTTT. Protein: CAWSEAGGGMNTGELFF.

The chain links TRBV5-1 to TRBJ2-7; TRBD1 matches 8 bases. The germline gives CDR1 SGHRS, CDR2 YFSETQ. The CDR3 runs to 15 residues. J lost 3 bases, V lost 4 bases, and 9 bases had no gene match. CDR3 DNA: TGCGCCAGCAGCGAGACAGGGGCAACGGGCTACGAGCAGTACTTC. Protein: CASSETGATGYEQYF.

This clone was seen only a few times. This chain joins TRBV2 and TRBJ1-5; D remains ambiguous. The CDR3 length is 13 residues. Per the germline V gene, CDR1 is SNHLY and CDR2 is FYNNEI. V was trimmed by 4 bases and J by 9 bases, leaving 13 bases between them. CDR3 sequence (DNA): TGTGCCAGCAGTGCCCTTGTGTTTCGGCCCCAGCATTTT. Its translation is CASSALVFRPQHF.

V usage is TRBV12-5 and J usage is TRBJ2-6, with D perhaps matching TRBD1 (6 bases). V was pared by 5 bases and J by 0 bases, with 11 bases between. Per the germline V gene, CDR1 is LGHNT and CDR2 is FRNRAP. The CDR3 length is 16 residues. For the CDR3, the DNA is TGTGCTAGTGGTCTCGGACAGAGCTCTGGGGCCAACGTCCTGACTTTC. Protein: CASGLGQSSGANVLTF.

The chain uses TRBV7-2 and TRBJ1-1; no reliable D call. CDR3 length: 14 amino acids. Trimming left V 0 bases short and J 4 bases short, with 9 bases between. Per the germline V gene, CDR1 is SGHTA and CDR2 is FQGNSA. DNA of the CDR3: TGTGCCAGCAGCTTAGCCCAGACCGCCACTGAAGCTTTCTTT. This gives the protein CASSLAQTATEAFF.

This rearrangement joins TRBV4-2 to TRBJ2-5, with 15 bases lining up with TRBD2. CDR1 is LGHNA, CDR2 YNFKEQ, per germline. The CDR3 has 19 amino acids. V shed 4 bases, J shed 4 bases, and the junction held 13 bases outside the gene matches. The CDR3 sequence is CASSLGLAGGPTRSETQYF. The CDR3 nucleotides read TGTGCCAGCAGCCTCGGACTAGCGGGGGGGCCCACCCGATCAGAGACCCAGTACTTC.

The V gene is TRBV5-1, the J gene TRBJ2-3, with 7 bases matching TRBD1. This CDR3 has 16 amino acids. The V gene's germline CDR1 is SGHRS and CDR2 YFSETQ. The junction had 5 bases not matched to a gene; V was cut back by 1 base and J by 0 bases. CDR3 sequence reads: CASSLPTGSSTDTQYF. CDR3 DNA sequence: TGCGCCAGCAGCTTGCCGACAGGGTCAAGCACAGATACGCAGTATTTT.

The rearrangement joins TRBV2 to TRBJ2-7, with 10 bases lining up with TRBD2. Germline trimming cut 0 bases from V and 3 bases from J; bases unmatched to any gene: 5. The CDR3 is 16 amino acids. Germline V CDR1 and CDR2: SNHLY, FYNNEI. For the CDR3, the DNA is TGTGCCAGCAGTGAAGCATGGATAGCGGGGGGCTACGAGCAGTACTTC. Translation gives CASSEAWIAGGYEQYF. Based on the CDR3 plus reference TRBV2 and TRBJ2-7, the full variable domain is EPEVTQTPSHQVTQMGQEVILRCVPISNHLYFYWYRQILGQKVEFLVSFYNNEISEKSEIFDDQFSVERPDGSNFTLKIRSTKLEDSAMYFCASSEAWIAGGYEQYFGPGTRLTVT.

The chain has TRBV11-2 and TRBJ2-5; TRBD2 aligns across 12 bases. The germline gives CDR1 SGHAT, CDR2 FQNNGV. The CDR3 is made up of 19 amino acids. Trimming took 2 bases from V and 0 from J; bases not matched to a gene: 10. The CDR3 sequence is CASSLSRLAGGPDQETQYF. As DNA, the CDR3 is TGTGCCAGCAGCTTATCCCGCCTAGCGGGGGGGCCGGACCAAGAGACCCAGTACTTC.

CDR3 bases: TGTGCCAGCAGCCCTCTGGGGACCCCCTACGAGCAGTACTTC. Its translation: CASSPLGTPYEQYF. The chain recombines TRBV7-2 with TRBJ2-7; D tentatively reads TRBD1 or TRBD2 (5 bases each). This CDR3 has 14 amino acids. Germline V gene lookup returns CDR1 SGHTA and CDR2 FQGNSA. V lost 5 bases to trimming and J lost 2 bases, with 13 bases between them.

In its sample, this clone was seen a few times. The CDR3 sequence: CAISERAAPNYEQYF. In DNA form, the CDR3 reads TGTGCCATCAGTGAACGGGCGGCGCCTAACTACGAGCAGTACTTC. V gene TRBV10-3 combines with J gene TRBJ2-7; D unclear. The CDR3 is 15 residues long. Germline CDR1 and CDR2: ENHRY and SYGVKD. Trimming removed 3 bases at V and 3 bases at J, with 15 bases between.

In the case of this clone: At one end, the junction sequence differs from germline, possibly due to a read error. The V gene is TRBV25-1, the J gene TRBJ1-3; no definite D call. The CDR3 covers 14 residues. From germline, CDR1 is MGHDK and CDR2 SYGVNS. Here the CDR3 reads CASSMSASGNTIYF. CDR3 nucleotides: TGTGCCAGCAGTATGTCGGCCTCTGGCAACACCATATATTTT.

This chain uses TRBV9 with TRBJ1-6; 10 nucleotides line up with TRBD1. The CDR3 consists of 17 residues. CDR1 and CDR2 (germline): SGDLS, YYNGEE. The J segment lost 2 bases and the V segment lost 4 bases, leaving 6 bases of the junction unmatched. The CDR3 sequence: CASSTRQGATYNSPLHF. The DNA of the CDR3 is TGTGCCAGCAGCACTCGACAGGGGGCTACCTATAATTCACCCCTCCACTTT.

This clone occurred a few times. The chain recombines TRBV29-1 with TRBJ1-4; D call uncertain. Per germline, CDR1 SQVTM and CDR2 ANQGSEA. This CDR3 is 12 amino acids long. V was cut by 7 bases and J by 3 bases, with 9 bases left in between. CDR3 sequence reads: CSAWDANEKLFF. As DNA, the CDR3 is TGCAGCGCCTGGGATGCTAATGAAAAACTGTTTTTT. Full variable domain (rest looked up from reference TRBV29-1 and TRBJ1-4): SAVISQKPSRDICQRGTSLTIQCQVDSQVTMMFWYRQQPGQSLTLIATANQGSEATYESGFVIDKFPISRPNLTFSTLTVSNMSPEDSSIYLCSAWDANEKLFFGSGTQLSVL.

This clone was detected a few times. This chain connects TRBV6-6 to TRBJ1-3; D not certain. CDR1 is MNHNY, CDR2 SVGAGI, per germline (reference sequence). The CDR3 extends over 11 amino acids. V lost 7 bases and J 3 bases, leaving 4 bases between the germline ends. The CDR3 coding sequence is TGTGCCAGCATCGGTGGAAACACCATATATTTT. Translating gives CASIGGNTIYF.

This clone was detected once. The chain is built from TRBV4-1 and TRBJ1-1; no clear D. V was cut by 4 bases and J by 1 base, with 13 bases left in between. CDR1 is MGHRA and CDR2 is YSYEKL in the germline V gene. CDR3 length: 15 residues. The CDR3 loop reads CASSLPRRGNTEAFF. The CDR3 DNA sequence: TGCGCCAGCAGCCTCCCAAGGCGGGGGAACACTGAAGCTTTCTTT.

The chain has TRBV2 and TRBJ2-7; D is unresolved. CDR1 SNHLY and CDR2 FYNNEI come from the germline V gene. V lost 1 base and J 2 bases, leaving 6 bases between the germline ends. The CDR3 has 13 residues. The CDR3 region has the DNA TGTGCCAGCAGTGAAGGCCCGCCCTACGAGCAGTACTTC. This codes for CASSEGPPYEQYF.

V gene TRBV7-2 combines with J gene TRBJ1-3, with D unclear. Trimming removed 0 bases at V and 3 bases at J, with 3 bases between. The germline CDR1 and CDR2 sequences are SGHTA and FQGNSA. This CDR3 spans 13 amino acids. The CDR3: CASSLALGNTIYF. CDR3 nucleotide sequence: TGTGCCAGCAGCTTAGCGCTTGGAAACACCATATATTTT.

The chain joins TRBV5-1 to TRBJ1-6, with 8 bases matching TRBD1. V dropped 3 bases and J dropped 7; count of bases not matched to a gene: 6. This CDR3 contains 15 residues. Germline CDR1 reads SGHRS; CDR2 reads YFSETQ. CDR3: CASSSWGQDNSPLHF. The CDR3 coding sequence is TGCGCCAGCAGCTCGTGGGGACAGGACAATTCACCCCTCCACTTT.

The rearrangement uses TRBV27 and TRBJ2-3, with TRBD2 matching 8 bases. With 4 bases clipped from V and 5 bases from J, the junction kept 11 bases outside the gene matches. This CDR3 comprises 16 residues. CDR1 and CDR2 (germline): MNHEY, SMNVEV (reference sequence). This CDR3 is CASSSLGRGEVDTQYF. CDR3 sequence (DNA): TGTGCCAGCAGTTCCCTGGGGCGGGGGGAGGTAGATACGCAGTATTTT.

Notes on this clone: This CDR3 is also generated by other DNA sequences in the sample. The chain uses TRBV7-2 and TRBJ2-7, with no clear D. The CDR3 length is 11 residues. The V end lost 5 bases, the J end lost 0 bases, and 2 bases lay between the germline ends. In germline, CDR1 is SGHTA, CDR2 FQGNSA. Here the CDR3 reads CASSPSYEQYF. CDR3 bases: TGTGCCAGCAGCCCCTCCTACGAGCAGTACTTC.

This clone was seen a single time. The chain couples TRBV7-2 to TRBJ2-1; 7 bases are shared with TRBD1. The CDR3 totals 16 residues. CDR1 and CDR2 from the germline V gene are SGHTA and FQGNSA. J gave up 7 bases and V 0 bases, and 9 bases lay outside the gene matches. The CDR3 here is CASSLAPGQDKNEQFF. The CDR3 DNA is TGTGCCAGCAGCTTAGCCCCAGGACAGGATAAGAATGAGCAGTTCTTC.

V usage is TRBV7-2 and J usage is TRBJ1-6, with D unclear. Germline V lookup: CDR1 SGHTA, CDR2 FQGNSA. The CDR3 loop spans 13 amino acids. Deletions cut 5 bases from V and 8 bases from J, with 10 bases between. CDR3 bases: TGTGCCAGCAGCCCCCAGGTTCATTCACCCCTCCACTTT. It translates to CASSPQVHSPLHF.